This T cell receptor (beta chain) was profiled in a study of CD8 T cells in Susac syndrome (dated by TCRdb to between 2019 and 2020). Broadly, across the study: Repertoire sequencing was used to test whether CD8+ T cell activation and differentiation in Susac syndrome was antigen driven. The clonality of the CD8+ T cell repertoire was compared across approximately 12 healthy donors, roughly 14 Susac syndrome patients and around 16 multiple sclerosis patients. Overall study outcomes, separate from this receptor: The number of individuals in the TCR sequencing and HLA analysis was acknowledged as relatively small.

RNA was extracted using the RNeasy kit, and roughly 0.5 to 1 microgram was reverse transcribed with random hexamers. The immunoSEQ multiplex PCR assay, covering 54 Vbeta and 13 Jbeta segments, was used to amplify TCR beta CDR3 regions. To correct PCR amplification bias, a synthetic template baseline was used for both primer optimization and computational correction. As for the original processing: Only productive sequences were kept, with reads annotated to V, D and J genes according to IMGT and analyzed in immunoSEQ Analyzer. Clonality was calculated as one minus the Shannon entropy normalized by log2 of the number of productive unique sequences. For each patient and control, public and private clones were evaluated among the 100 most prevalent clones. Clones were defined as Susac-specific if absent from the healthy and MS cohorts, from 1052 published viral clones and from other ImmuneACCESS disease sequences. TCRdb's own reprocessing of the public reads used fastp at Q25 and MiXCR and kept productive beta chains. All rows with the same CDR3 protein become a single entry with the most common DNA and genes. The V and J calls were not made by the authors but by TCRdb's processing. The sample table records about 280,000 distinct CDR3 sequences; 85% of these occur just once. Around 0.12% of the sample is in the top ten clones.

About this clonotype itself: Its cognate antigen has yet to be identified. Base qualities are missing; no much larger clone stands one base away.

High-throughput TCR beta sequencing profiled peripheral blood CD8+ and CD4+ T cells from healthy donors, Susac syndrome patients and multiple sclerosis patients. The multiple sclerosis controls were treatment-naive patients whose relapsing-remitting disease, either stable or active, fulfilled the revised McDonald criteria. Bulk CD8+ and CD4+ T cells were purified magnetically by negative isolation, whereas CD8+ TEMRA cells were enriched by FACS. Blood was collected in EDTA tubes and processed within 24 hours, with PBMCs isolated through density gradient centrifugation. PBMCs intended for TCR sequencing were cryopreserved in liquid nitrogen and thawed later in a water bath at 37 degrees C. A purity of at least 90% was achieved for sorted or isolated CD4+, CD8+ and CD8+ TEMRA cells. The germline V gene (reference sequence) provides CDR1 SEHNR and CDR2 FQNEAQ. The CDR3 measures 16 amino acids from cysteine to phenylalanine. CDR3 DNA only is kept here, 48 bases in frame from base 1. V has 5 bases trimmed and J has 3 bases trimmed; junction bases matching no gene number 10.

The receptor's source is a human donor with multiple sclerosis. Rearrangement joined TRBV7-9 to TRBJ2-7; TRBD1 fits 10 bases in the junction. Source material: CD8+ T cells from PBMCs. The CDR3 corresponds to CASSRPNGQGGYEQYF. The nucleotide sequence is given as TGTGCCAGCAGCCGGCCGAACGGACAGGGGGGCTACGAGCAGTACTTC.